The rows below give T cell receptor beta chains drawn from one sample of a study of regulatory T cells in long-lasting Graves disease. Via MiXCR, TCRdb re-called the multiplex PCR reads, giving one row per CDR3 protein. The table shows approximately 230,000 distinct CDR3 sequences, with 15% to 20% occurring only once. Sequenced material: peripheral blood mononuclear cells (PBMCs), taken at new diagnosis, from a patient treated with antithyroid drugs. The receptor set was obtained from a female donor with Graves disease. CDR3s include the opening cysteine and the closing phenylalanine or tryptophan. D genes are given only for firm matches. Only part of the rows carry a size: once, few, many, or a class if the clone is expanded.

j_gene	v_gene	d_gene	abundance	CDR3aa	CDR3nt
TRBJ2-1	TRBV2	.	many	CASSEEGAEFF	TGTGCCAGCAGTGAAGAAGGCGCGGAGTTCTTC
TRBJ1-1	TRBV9	.	few	CASSVGPSNMNTEAFF	TGTGCCAGCAGCGTAGGCCCCTCGAATATGAACACTGAAGCTTTCTTT
TRBJ2-7	TRBV19	.	few	CASSRPGAVPYEQYF	TGTGCCAGTAGTAGACCAGGAGCGGTTCCCTACGAGCAGTACTTC
TRBJ2-1	TRBV6-1	TRBD1	.	CASNTREGQNYNEQFF	TGTGCCAGCAATACCCGTGAGGGACAGAACTACAATGAGCAGTTCTTC
TRBJ2-5	TRBV12-3/TRBV12-4	TRBD1	.	CASRSGTGNKETQYF	TGTGCCAGCAGGTCCGGGACAGGGAATAAAGAGACCCAGTACTTC
TRBJ1-4	TRBV20-1	TRBD1	.	CSARVAGGRTNEKLFF	TGCAGTGCTAGAGTGGCAGGGGGGAGAACTAATGAAAAACTGTTTTTT
TRBJ2-1	TRBV3-1	TRBD2	many	CASSPAAGTYNEQFF	TGTGCCAGCAGCCCAGCAGCGGGAACTTACAATGAGCAGTTCTTC
TRBJ1-1	TRBV24-1	TRBD1	many	CATSGTGGRNTEAFF	TGTGCCACCAGTGGAACAGGGGGACGGAACACTGAAGCTTTCTTT
TRBJ2-3	TRBV19	.	many	CASSPLDFTDTQYF	TGTGCCAGTAGTCCCCTGGACTTCACAGATACGCAGTATTTT
TRBJ1-2	TRBV20-1	.	many	CSAREYRENGYTF	TGCAGTGCTAGAGAATACAGAGAAAATGGCTACACCTTC
TRBJ1-4	TRBV11-2	.	many	CASSFGRTNEKLFF	TGTGCCAGCAGCTTTGGGCGCACTAATGAAAAACTGTTTTTT
TRBJ1-1	TRBV7-2	.	many	CASSLGGSRMNTEAFF	TGTGCCAGCAGCTTAGGTGGCAGTCGTATGAACACTGAAGCTTTCTTT
TRBJ2-2	TRBV27	.	many	CASISRLARSTGELFF	TGTGCCAGTATCTCTAGACTCGCTCGGTCCACCGGGGAGCTGTTTTTT
TRBJ1-6	TRBV30	.	many	CAWDILGGGSPLHF	TGTGCCTGGGACATTCTGGGCGGAGGTTCACCCCTCCACTTT